This T cell receptor beta chain was sequenced in a study of response to subunit inactivated influenza vaccine (dated by TCRdb to 2016 to 2019). In terms of the full investigation: Deep quantitative T cell receptor repertoire profiling was used in the study to track responses to a trivalent subunit inactivated influenza vaccine.

Libraries came from RT-PCR. The instrument given in TCRdb is Illumina HiSeq 2500. The public reads were quality trimmed at Q25 with fastp and then assembled into clones with MiXCR by TCRdb, keeping productive beta chains. Duplicate CDR3 protein sequences are folded into a single record with the most common DNA and genes. Across this sample there are around 580,000 distinct CDR3 sequences, with approximately 15% seen only once. 8.5% to 14% of the sample lies in the top ten. The study at large found these results: The authors suggested that each seasonal influenza vaccination may recruit only a limited number of new T cells.

This clonotype was seen a handful of times. This receptor's antigen is unknown. No DNA is shown, since the ends of the CDR3 on it are uncertain; the CDR3 is the one TCRdb lists. CDR3 length: 15 amino acids, cysteine to phenylalanine. CDR1 and CDR2, per the germline V gene (reference sequence), are MNHEY and SMNVEV. This clonotype was obtained from a man aged 50-60 years who received an inactivated influenza vaccine. Donor details come from another sample of the same person, matched by shared clones. The V and J segments used are TRBV27 and TRBJ1-4; TRBD1, the D gene given by the table, was not confirmed from the DNA. The material sequenced was PBMCs from blood, taken 11 to 12 days after vaccination. This receptor has the CDR3 CASSPLRAGGEKLFF.